One TCR beta chain is described in this entry. Antigen specificity is unknown. This sample was included in a study of T cell clonotyping in hematopoietic cell transplantation. Study conclusions and caveats: Recipient TCR diversity dropped after transplant; expanded clonotypes rose from day 30 to 180. Graft donor and pretransplant recipient Inverse Simpson Index values predicted broader posttransplant TCR diversity. Few recipient clonotypes overlapped donors; over 95% were de novo at given depth. No sorting was done, leaving CD4 and CD8 contributions mixed.

Repertoires were generated with immunoSEQ multiplex PCR, while TCRdb's copy carries only in-frame clones and drops some. The sample shows 4,500 to 6,000 clones, 90% of them seen only once. The CDR3 extends over 14 amino acids. Germline CDR1 LNHDA, CDR2 SQIVND (reference sequence). The V and J ends lost 7 bases and 0 bases respectively, with 9 bases between them. The sequencing input was peripheral blood mononuclear cells. This receptor was identified in a man between 40 and 49 years old in good health. Some clones in this sample may be carry-over from other donors' samples. The J gene is TRBJ1-4, the V gene TRBV19; D call uncertain. CDR3 DNA: TGTGCCAGTACCCCCTACGCAACTAATGAAAAACTGTTTTTT. It codes for CASTPYATNEKLFF.